The sequence of this T cell receptor (beta chain) was determined in a study of cytomegalovirus exposure and HLA in healthy donors listed by TCRdb under 2017. Looking at the study overall: An earlier analysis of 550 to 700 of the donors reported 250 to 300 Gb of sequence data and some 120 million unique TCR beta sequences from about 179 million T cells. An early release covering just under 650 HLA-typed donors comprised 300 to 350 gigabases of sequencing data and some 79 million unique TCR sequences. Of the roughly 390 genotyped donors, 81% were placed in the genetic ancestry cluster associated with self-reported Caucasian donors. The study aimed to test whether cataloging public T cell receptors could reveal signatures of past pathogen exposure. The T cell repertoires of under 700 subjects were profiled by immunosequencing and related to cytomegalovirus serostatus. A separate validation cohort of over a hundred different subjects was used in addition to the roughly 720-subject first cohort. To predict cytomegalovirus infection status, the study brought together high-throughput TCR immunosequencing, statistical association of individual TCRs with disease status, and machine learning. A later analysis re-examined previously published TCR beta repertoires from about 700 donors and added high-resolution HLA genotyping to investigate patterns of TCR occurrence. The later analysis used no new phenotypic data to find candidate immune exposures, relying instead on TCR beta sequences and their occurrence across donors. An earlier analysis of around 640 of the donors used high-throughput TCR beta sequencing to judge whether each TCR beta V gene segment behaved as functional or pseudogenic. Alongside the repertoire data, information on donor age, sex, ethnicity and CMV serostatus was compiled. In a later genetic analysis, genome-wide SNP genotypes for about three fifths of the roughly 670 donors were used, and that subset was treated as a discovery cohort. Every repertoire in the discovery cohort had been generated on one and the same sequencing platform. HLA typing included class I and class II loci at four-digit resolution. The number of typed donors differed by locus: about 629-640 for A, B, C, DRB1 and DQB1; 500 to 550 for DQA1; 606 for DPA1; and roughly 470 for DPB1. Roughly 5 DR-DQ haplotypes were handled as single units for association and clustering, since linkage in the cohort was strong. Among over 350 genotyped donors of the cohort, an average of roughly 240,000 unique TCR beta nucleotide sequences were sequenced per donor, roughly a sixth of them non-productive. The full study reports these points: A later analysis associated 16,951 TCR beta sequences with specific HLA alleles at a false discovery rate of 0.05. The classifier was reported to diagnose cytomegalovirus status with high specificity and sensitivity in both the original cohort and the validation cohort. Linkage disequilibrium might explain the correlated functional status among segregating V segments, but an unknown experimental factor could not be excluded. Most TCR sequences were seen in very few donors, while some public TCRs were found in many individuals. Most CMV-associated TCR beta chains appeared to be HLA-restricted in a later analysis, and the HLA associations seemed to be driven largely by CMV exposure. In a later genetic analysis, fewer N-insertions in productive TCRs were reported among donors in an Asian-associated ancestry cluster than the approximately 710-donor mean. Sequencing depth was assumed to be roughly uniform across donors in the presence/absence analyses, though that assumption may not hold. When HLA alleles, especially DR and DQ, strongly co-occurred, attributing TCR associations to individual alleles was difficult. A later analysis reported that several top co-occurrence clusters appeared linked to parvovirus B19, influenza, CMV and Epstein-Barr virus. A later genetic analysis associated a missense DCLRE1C variant with V-gene and J-gene trimming of TCR beta chains, and an independent cohort replicated the association. Some IMGT-functional V segments, including TRBV6-2 and TRBV6-3, could not be distinguished by the 87-base-pair reads and were therefore excluded. The only immune exposure information available for the cohort was CMV serostatus. The earlier analysis of about 600 of the donors excluded approximately 17 rarely observed V segments, including chromosome 9 orphons, because counts were too low. This cohort had only TCR beta chains sequenced, and the lack of alpha or paired-chain data limited which features could be detected. A few of the identified cytomegalovirus-associated TCR beta chains were confirmed in vitro to be specific for cytomegalovirus antigens. According to a later analysis, TCR association rates differed among HLA loci, with DRB1 alleles showing the most associated TCRs and HLA-C alleles showing the fewest. A further reported finding was that TCR beta sequences accurately predicted the HLA-A and HLA-B alleles for most subjects in the first cohort. According to the authors, the approach could potentially be generalized to other disease states and immunological phenotypes. An earlier analysis of approximately 590 of the donors showed that most TCR beta V segments appeared in productive rearrangements either about 87% or about 30% of the time, which broadly matched IMGT annotations. The study gave a list of 150 to 200 TCR beta chains associated with cytomegalovirus. HLA typing was unavailable for some donors at each locus, so association tests used only the typed subset. A group of highly shared sequence variants was considered likely to be a technical artifact of the sequencing pipeline. Compared with equally common non-associated chains, HLA-associated TCR beta chains in a later analysis were more clonally expanded and had lower generation probabilities.

Counted from cysteine to phenylalanine, this CDR3 has 10 amino acids. Only CDR3 DNA remains: 30 bases, in frame from the first base. V loses 4 bases, J loses 14 bases, and the germline ends lie 9 bases apart. The germline V gene yields SNHLY for CDR1 and FYNNEI for CDR2. Receptors were amplified or captured by the immunoSEQ multiplex PCR assay. For the multiplex PCR, a mixture combining 60 forward primers for TCR Vbeta segments and 13 reverse primers for TCR Jbeta segments was used. Amplification of the CDR3 region of rearranged TCR beta genes was performed with a multiplex PCR assay on genomic DNA. On the Illumina HiSeq System, the amplified TCR beta libraries were sequenced as 87-base-pair reads. The authors' analysis ran thus. Across the roughly 600 repertoires, a later analysis counted some 81 million unique TCR beta chains, approximately 10 million of which were shared by at least two donors. Raw reads were error-corrected and collapsed into unique sequences with a nearest-neighbor algorithm that merged closely related sequences to remove PCR and sequencing errors. Alignment of CDR3 sequences to IMGT reference sequences was used to assign V, D and J gene segments. For a sequence to be retained, a match of at least six nucleotides to both a V gene segment and a J gene segment was required. Rearrangements were called productive when the CDR3 lacked stop codons and stayed in frame with V and J; all others were non-productive. CDR3 was defined by IMGT convention, running from the second conserved V-encoded cysteine to the conserved J-encoded phenylalanine. The earlier analysis of roughly 590 of the donors excluded any sequence lacking an unambiguous match to a single V gene segment. In an earlier analysis of some 590 of the donors, a V segment was called functional when productive rearrangements were above 56.7%, and segregating when the standard deviation between donors exceeded 5%. A statistical classification framework was built to diagnose cytomegalovirus status from the catalog of TCR beta chain sequences. V and J gene assignment, in a later analysis, came from comparing TCR nucleotide sequences with IMGT/GENE-DB human TR gene sequences. In a later analysis, CDR3 sequences and most-parsimonious VDJ recombination scenarios were assigned using the TCRdist pipeline. In a later analysis, each TCR beta chain was defined by its CDR3 amino acid sequence together with its V-gene family, and reads without a unique V-gene family were excluded. In a later analysis, 450 to 600 highly shared, low-generation-probability nucleotide sequences were removed to address suspected cross-contamination and a sequencing artifact. A later analysis calculated a clonal expansion index for each public chain from normalized within-repertoire ranks of inferred template counts. In a later analysis, generation probabilities were computed with a VDJ recombination model fitted to out-of-frame rearrangements, and the resulting probabilities were checked against IGoR. In a later analysis, TCR-TCR, TCR-HLA and TCR-CMV co-occurrence was scored with hypergeometric tests, and a repertoire-size bias correction was applied to TCR pairs. To estimate false discovery rates, a later analysis permuted the HLA or CMV assignments 20 times. A later analysis grouped co-occurring TCRs with DBSCAN, adding TCRdist sequence similarity when clustering within HLA-allele-positive subsets. Co-occurrence clustering excluded repertoires with fewer than 30,000 or more than 120,000 public chains, plus five with anomalous nucleotide sharing. The clones in this table, taken by TCRdb from immuneACCESS, are in-frame only. Not every clone is retained; where verified, under half of the shortfall comes from an unresolved V gene, and the cause of the rest is unknown. V, J and clone size reflect that table, while D and trimming were determined from the DNA. This sample comprises 150,000 to 200,000 clones, more than 65% of them detected only once. In total, the top ten clones hold 4% to 5% of the sample.

The cohort comprised around 690 healthy bone marrow donors. Cohort members were all nominally healthy when sampled, although unrecorded immune exposures were likely present. The donor was CMV seropositive and belonged to the group of 250 to 300 seropositive cohort members. A peripheral blood sample was collected from each donor, and TCR beta sequencing was performed on peripheral blood mononuclear cells. The Qiagen DNeasy Blood Extraction Kit was used to extract genomic DNA from the blood cell samples. As regards this clone: What this receptor recognizes is not known. The sample holds no much larger clone one base away, and base qualities are not on file.

Material: PBMCs. The V and J segments used are TRBV2 and TRBJ2-1; TRBD2 is possibly the D segment (5 matching bases). The sequence was collected from a man younger than 30 in good health and CMV-seropositive. The base sequence is TGTGCCAGCAGTGGGCGGGTGAAGTTCTTC. Translated, it reads CASSGRVKFF.